These 2 T cell receptor beta chains were sequenced from one sample in a study of blood T cell repertoires in COVID-19. Profiled with immunoSEQ multiplex PCR; TCRdb holds only in-frame clones, not every one. The sample shows some 260,000 clones, roughly 87% of them seen only once. The sample consisted of peripheral blood. The receptor set was obtained from a young man with active or convalescent COVID-19.

The chain joins TRBV15 to TRBJ1-2; D perhaps matches TRBD1 (6 bases). Trimming cost V 1 base and J 4 bases, with 16 bases left between them. Germline CDR1 and CDR2: LNHNV and YYDKDF (reference sequence). The CDR3 sequence is 16 residues long. This CDR3 reads CATSRGDTDISYGYTF. The CDR3 DNA follows: TGTGCCACCAGCAGAGGGGACACCGATATTAGCTATGGCTACACCTTC.

J is TRBJ2-7 and V is TRBV6-4, with 7 bases fitting TRBD1. V lost 6 bases, J lost 6 bases, and 14 bases stayed unmatched. The germline CDR1 and CDR2 sequences are MRHNA and SNTAGT. This CDR3 has 15 residues. CDR3 coding DNA: TGTGCCAGCAGCCCTACAGGGGCCCTAGGTGGCGAGCAGTACTTC. This sequence encodes CASSPTGALGGEQYF.